This T cell receptor beta chain is drawn from a study of T cell changes during pregnancy in multiple sclerosis. Only in-frame clones appear in the TCRdb table, and some are missing; sequencing was by immunoSEQ multiplex PCR. Altogether about 77,000 clones are present, approximately 94% being singletons, with the ten largest covering around 2.6%. Germline V gene lookup returns CDR1 MGHRA and CDR2 YSYEKL. Trimming took off 2 bases at V and 5 bases at J, with 9 bases between the two ends. The CDR3 is 13 residues long. The chain has TRBV4-1 and TRBJ2-5, with a weak D call TRBD1 (5 bases). The receptor comes from a female donor in good health, enrolled as a control in a pregnancy study. Sequenced here: peripheral blood, sampled after pregnancy. CDR3 in amino acids: CASSQIGAETQYF. The CDR3 DNA reads as TGCGCCAGCAGCCAAATAGGGGCGGAGACCCAGTACTTC.